This T cell receptor beta chain was sequenced in a study of CD8 T cells in Susac syndrome. Overall study results and limits: Individuals included in the TCR sequencing and HLA analysis were acknowledged by the study to be relatively few in number.

The sample holds a few counts of this clonotype. The antigen is undetermined. Sequencing of TCR beta drew on CD8+ and CD4+ T cells from blood. TEMRA cells were FACS-enriched, with CD8+ and CD4+ T cells isolated negatively. Random hexamers served to reverse transcribe roughly 0.45 to 1 ug RNA. TCR beta CDR3 was amplified by immunoSEQ multiplex PCR. This amplification extended across 54 Vbeta and 13 Jbeta segments. Each CDR3 protein is one row after TCRdb ran MiXCR on the immunoSEQ multiplex PCR reads. The sample lists about 200,000 distinct CDR3 sequences, roughly 94% occurring once. This TCR came from a human donor in good health. Sequencing used CD4+ T cells from PBMCs.

CDR3 DNA: TGTGCCAGCAGTTTGGCGAACACTGAAGCTTTCTTT. Translating gives CASSLANTEAFF. V and J are TRBV12-3 or TRBV12-4 and TRBJ1-1; D unresolved. V was trimmed by 3 bases and J by 1 base, leaving 3 bases between them. This CDR3 region has 12 residues.